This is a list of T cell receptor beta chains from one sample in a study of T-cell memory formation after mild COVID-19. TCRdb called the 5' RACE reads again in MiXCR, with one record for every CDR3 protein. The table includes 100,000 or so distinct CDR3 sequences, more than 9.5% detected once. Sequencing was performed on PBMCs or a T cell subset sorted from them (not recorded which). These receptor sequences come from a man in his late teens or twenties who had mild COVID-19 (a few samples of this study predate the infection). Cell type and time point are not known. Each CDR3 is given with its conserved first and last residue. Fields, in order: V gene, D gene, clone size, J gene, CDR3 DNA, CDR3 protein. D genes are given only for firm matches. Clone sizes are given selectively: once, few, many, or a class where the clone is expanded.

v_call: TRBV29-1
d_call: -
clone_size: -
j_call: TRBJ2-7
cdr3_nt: TGCAGCGTTGAAGAGGGTAAGGCCCGTGAGCAGTACTTC
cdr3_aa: CSVEEGKAREQYF

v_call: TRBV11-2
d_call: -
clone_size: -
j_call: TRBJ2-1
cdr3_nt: TGTGCCAGCAGCTTAGCCTGGGAGCAGTTCTTC
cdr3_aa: CASSLAWEQFF

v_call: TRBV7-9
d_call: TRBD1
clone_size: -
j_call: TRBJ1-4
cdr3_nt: TGTGCCAGCAGCTTTCCGGGACAGAGTAATGAAAAACTGTTTTTT
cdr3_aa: CASSFPGQSNEKLFF

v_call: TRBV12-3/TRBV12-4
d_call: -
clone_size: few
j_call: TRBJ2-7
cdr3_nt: TGTGCCAGCAGTTTCGGCAACTCCTACGAGCAGTACTTC
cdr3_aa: CASSFGNSYEQYF

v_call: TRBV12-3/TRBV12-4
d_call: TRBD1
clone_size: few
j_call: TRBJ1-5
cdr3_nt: TGTGCCAGCAGCCCCGGGACAGGGGGACGTCAGCCCCAGCATTTT
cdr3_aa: CASSPGTGGRQPQHF

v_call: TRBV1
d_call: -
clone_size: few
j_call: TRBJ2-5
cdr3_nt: TGCACCAGCAGCCCCCCGGCGGCAGGGGGAGCCGTGGAGACCCAGTACTTC
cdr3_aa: CTSSPPAAGGAVETQYF

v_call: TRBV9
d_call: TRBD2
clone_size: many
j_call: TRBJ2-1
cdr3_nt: TGTGCCAGCAGCGTAGTAACTAGCGGGGTCAATGAGCAGTTCTTC
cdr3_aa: CASSVVTSGVNEQFF

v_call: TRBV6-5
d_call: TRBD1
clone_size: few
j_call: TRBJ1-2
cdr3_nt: TGTGCCAGCAGTTACGAGTCAGGGGGACTCTCTGATGGCTACACCTTC
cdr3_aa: CASSYESGGLSDGYTF

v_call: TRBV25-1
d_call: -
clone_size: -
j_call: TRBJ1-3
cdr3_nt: TGTGCCAGCAGTGAGTGGGCTTCGCTGGGAAACACCATATATTTT
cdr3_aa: CASSEWASLGNTIYF

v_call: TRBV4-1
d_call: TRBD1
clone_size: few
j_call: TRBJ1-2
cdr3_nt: TGCGCCAGCCACGGGACAGGGGGTTTGGCTCGAGGCTACACCTTC
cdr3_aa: CASHGTGGLARGYTF

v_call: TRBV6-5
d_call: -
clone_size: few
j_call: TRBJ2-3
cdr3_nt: TGTGCCAGCAGTTACTCGAGTCCCGATACGCAGTATTTT
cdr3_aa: CASSYSSPDTQYF

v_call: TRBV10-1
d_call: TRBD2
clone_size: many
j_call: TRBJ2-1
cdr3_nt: TGCGCCAGCAGTGCGGCGACTAGCGGGGGGGCCTACAATGAGCAGTTCTTC
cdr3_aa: CASSAATSGGAYNEQFF

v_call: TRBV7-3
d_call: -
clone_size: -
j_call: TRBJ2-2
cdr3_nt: TGTGCCAGCAGCTCCTCAAACCCCGGGGAGCTGTTTTTT
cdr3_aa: CASSSSNPGELFF

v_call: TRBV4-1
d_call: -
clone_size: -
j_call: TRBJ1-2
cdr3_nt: TGCGCCAGCAGCCAAGATAGGGTCGGCGGACCCGCCAACTATTGCTACACCTTC
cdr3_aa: CASSQDRVGGPANYCYTF

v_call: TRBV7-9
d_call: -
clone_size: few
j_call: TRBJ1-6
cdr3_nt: TGTGCCAGCAGCCCCTTTAGGGGGTTGGGATCACCCCTCCACTTT
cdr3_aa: CASSPFRGLGSPLHF

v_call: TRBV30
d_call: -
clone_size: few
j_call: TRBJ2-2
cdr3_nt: TGTGCCTGGAGTGGGGCCGGGGAGCTGTTTTTT
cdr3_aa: CAWSGAGELFF

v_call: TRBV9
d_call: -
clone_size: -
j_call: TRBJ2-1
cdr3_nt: TGTGCCAGCAGCGGACCTCCAGGGATCGAGCAGTTCTTC
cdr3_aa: CASSGPPGIEQFF

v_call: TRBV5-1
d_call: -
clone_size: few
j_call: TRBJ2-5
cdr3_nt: TGCGCCAGCAGCACCGTACGGGGCCAAGAGACCCAGTACTTC
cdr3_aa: CASSTVRGQETQYF

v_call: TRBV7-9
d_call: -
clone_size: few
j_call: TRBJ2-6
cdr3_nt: TGTGCCAGCAGCCCGGTCGCGGGGGCCAACGTCCTGACTTTC
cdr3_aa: CASSPVAGANVLTF

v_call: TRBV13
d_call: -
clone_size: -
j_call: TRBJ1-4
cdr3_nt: TGTGCCAGCAGCTCGGATGAAAAACTGTTTTTT
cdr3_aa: CASSSDEKLFF

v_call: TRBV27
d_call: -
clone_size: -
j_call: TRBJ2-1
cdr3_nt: TGTGCCAGCAGTTCCCCCGTCGGGGGAGTCGGCAATGAGCAGTTCTTC
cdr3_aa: CASSSPVGGVGNEQFF

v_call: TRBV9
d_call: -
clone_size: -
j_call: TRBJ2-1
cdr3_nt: TGTGCCAGCAGCGTAGAAGGGGACGACAATGAGCAGTTCTTC
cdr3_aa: CASSVEGDDNEQFF

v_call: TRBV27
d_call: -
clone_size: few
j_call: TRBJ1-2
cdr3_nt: TGTGCCAGCCGGGACCACCTCGGCTACACCTTC
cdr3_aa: CASRDHLGYTF

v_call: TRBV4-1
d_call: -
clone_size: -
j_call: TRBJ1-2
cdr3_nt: TGCGCCAGCAGCCGAACGAACGCAGGGGAAGGCTACACCTTC
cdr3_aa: CASSRTNAGEGYTF

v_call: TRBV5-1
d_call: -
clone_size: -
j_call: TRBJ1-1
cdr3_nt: TGCGCCAGCAGCTTGTTTGGGTTTAGAGACACTGAAGCTTTCTTT
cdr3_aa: CASSLFGFRDTEAFF

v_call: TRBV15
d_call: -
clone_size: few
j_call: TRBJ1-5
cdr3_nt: TGTGCCACCAGCAGAGGGGGGAATCAGCCCCAGCATTTT
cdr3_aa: CATSRGGNQPQHF

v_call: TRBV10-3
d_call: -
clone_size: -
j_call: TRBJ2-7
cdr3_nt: TGTGCCGTAGGAGACACGAACTACGAGCAGTACTTC
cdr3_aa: CAVGDTNYEQYF

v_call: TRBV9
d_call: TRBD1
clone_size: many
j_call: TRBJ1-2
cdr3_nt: TGTGCCAGCAGCCCATGGACAGGGACGATGAACTATGGCTACACCTTC
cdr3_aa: CASSPWTGTMNYGYTF

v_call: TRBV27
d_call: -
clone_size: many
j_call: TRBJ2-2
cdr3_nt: TGTGCCAGCAGCCTGACAACGAACACCGGGGAGCTGTTTTTT
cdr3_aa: CASSLTTNTGELFF

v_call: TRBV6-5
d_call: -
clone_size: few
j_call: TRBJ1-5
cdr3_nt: TGTGCCAGCAGTTACAGGGGCAATCAGCCCCAGCATTTT
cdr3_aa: CASSYRGNQPQHF

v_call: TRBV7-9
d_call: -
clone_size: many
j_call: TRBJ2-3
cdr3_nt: TGTGCCAGCAGCCGCAGGGTTAGCACAGATACGCAGTATTTT
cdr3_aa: CASSRRVSTDTQYF

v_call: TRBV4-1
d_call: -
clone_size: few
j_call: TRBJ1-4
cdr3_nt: TGCGCCAGCAGCTTCCGGGCGAATCGAGAAAAACTGTTTTTT
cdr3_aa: CASSFRANREKLFF

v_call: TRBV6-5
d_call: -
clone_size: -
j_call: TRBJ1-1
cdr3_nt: TGTGCCAGCAGTTACGGCGGGAACACTGAAGCTTTCTTT
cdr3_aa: CASSYGGNTEAFF

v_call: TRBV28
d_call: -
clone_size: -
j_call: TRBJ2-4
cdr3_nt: TGTGCCAGCAGTCCACCCAAGGCCAAAAACATTCAGTACTTC
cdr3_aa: CASSPPKAKNIQYF

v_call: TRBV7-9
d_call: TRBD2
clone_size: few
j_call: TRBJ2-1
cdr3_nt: TGTGCCGGAGGGGTGACTAGCGGGGGGAATGAGCAGTTCTTC
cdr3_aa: CAGGVTSGGNEQFF

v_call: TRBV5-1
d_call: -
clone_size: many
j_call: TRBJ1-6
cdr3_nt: TGCGCCAGCAGCTTAATAGTCAACTCCTATAATTCACCCCTCCACTTT
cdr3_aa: CASSLIVNSYNSPLHF

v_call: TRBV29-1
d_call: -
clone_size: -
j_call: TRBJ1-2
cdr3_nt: TGCAGCGTTGAAGATCAGAGGGGTTTAAGCTATGGCTACACCTTC
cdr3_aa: CSVEDQRGLSYGYTF

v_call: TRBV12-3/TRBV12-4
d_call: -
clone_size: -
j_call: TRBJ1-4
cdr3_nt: TGTGCCAGCAGTCACTGGGACGTTGCAACTAATGAAAAACTGTTTTTT
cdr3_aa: CASSHWDVATNEKLFF

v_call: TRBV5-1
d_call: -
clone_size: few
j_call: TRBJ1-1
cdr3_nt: TGCGCCAGCAGCTTTTGGGGGGAAAGGAACACTGAAGCTTTCTTT
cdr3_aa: CASSFWGERNTEAFF

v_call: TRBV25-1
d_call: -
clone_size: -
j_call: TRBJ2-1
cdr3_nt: TGTGCCAGCAGTGGAGAAACCTTTCAGCCCCCCGGCGAGCAGTTCTTC
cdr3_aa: CASSGETFQPPGEQFF

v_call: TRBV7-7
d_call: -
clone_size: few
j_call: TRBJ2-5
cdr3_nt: TGTGCTAGCAGCTTAGATTTCTTGGGGGGCTTGGAGACCCAGTACTTC
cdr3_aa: CASSLDFLGGLETQYF

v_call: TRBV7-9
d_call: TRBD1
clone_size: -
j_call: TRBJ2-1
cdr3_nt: TGTGCCAGCAGCTGGACCGGGACAGGGAGTAATGAGCAGTTCTTC
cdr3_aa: CASSWTGTGSNEQFF

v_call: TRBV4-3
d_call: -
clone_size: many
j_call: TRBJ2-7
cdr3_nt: TGCGCCAGCAGCCAAGGGGTCACAGGCCGTTACGAGCAGTACTTC
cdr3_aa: CASSQGVTGRYEQYF

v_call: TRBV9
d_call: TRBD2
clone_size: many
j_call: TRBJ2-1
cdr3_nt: TGTGCCAGCAGCCCGCAGCGGGGGCCTTACAATGAGCAGTTCTTC
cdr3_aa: CASSPQRGPYNEQFF

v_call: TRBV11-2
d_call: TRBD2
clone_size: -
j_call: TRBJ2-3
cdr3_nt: TGTGCCAGCAGCCGCGGAAGCGGGGTTCTCACAGATACGCAGTATTTT
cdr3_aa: CASSRGSGVLTDTQYF

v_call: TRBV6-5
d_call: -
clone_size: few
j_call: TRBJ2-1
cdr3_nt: TGTGCCAGCAGTTCGCTAGCGCCCTGGTCCTACAATGAGCAGTTCTTC
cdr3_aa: CASSSLAPWSYNEQFF

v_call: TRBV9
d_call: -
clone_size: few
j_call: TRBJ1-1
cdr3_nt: TGTGCCAGCAGCGTAGAGGCGGGGATGAACACTGAAGCTTTCTTT
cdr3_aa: CASSVEAGMNTEAFF